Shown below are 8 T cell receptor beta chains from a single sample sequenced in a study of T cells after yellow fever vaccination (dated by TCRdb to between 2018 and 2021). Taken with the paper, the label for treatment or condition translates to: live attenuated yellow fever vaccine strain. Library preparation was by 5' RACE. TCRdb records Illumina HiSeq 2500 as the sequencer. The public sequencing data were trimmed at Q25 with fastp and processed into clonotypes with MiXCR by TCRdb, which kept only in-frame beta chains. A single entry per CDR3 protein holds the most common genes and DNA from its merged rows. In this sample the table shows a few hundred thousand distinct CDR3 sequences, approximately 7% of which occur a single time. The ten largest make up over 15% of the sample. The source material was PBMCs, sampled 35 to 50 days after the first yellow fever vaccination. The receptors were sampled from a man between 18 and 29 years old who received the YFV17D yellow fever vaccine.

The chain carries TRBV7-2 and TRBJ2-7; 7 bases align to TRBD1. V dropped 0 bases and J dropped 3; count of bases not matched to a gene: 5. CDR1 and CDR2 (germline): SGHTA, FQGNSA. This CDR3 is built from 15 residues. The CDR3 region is CASSLAVGQSYEQYV. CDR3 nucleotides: TGTGCCAGCAGCTTAGCAGTGGGACAGAGCTACGAGCAGTACGTC.

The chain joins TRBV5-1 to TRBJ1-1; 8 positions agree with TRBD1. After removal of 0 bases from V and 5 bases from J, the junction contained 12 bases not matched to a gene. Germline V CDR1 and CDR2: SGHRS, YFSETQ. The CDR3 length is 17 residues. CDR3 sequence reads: CASSLVPDRGLGTEAFF. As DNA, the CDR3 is TGCGCCAGCAGCTTGGTACCAGACAGGGGCCTGGGGACTGAAGCTTTCTTT. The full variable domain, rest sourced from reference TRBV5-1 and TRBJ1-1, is KAGVTQTPRYLIKTRGQQVTLSCSPISGHRSVSWYQQTPGQGLQFLFEYFSETQRNKGNFPGRFSGRQFSNSRSEMNVSTLELGDSALYLCASSLVPDRGLGTEAFFGQGTRLTVV.

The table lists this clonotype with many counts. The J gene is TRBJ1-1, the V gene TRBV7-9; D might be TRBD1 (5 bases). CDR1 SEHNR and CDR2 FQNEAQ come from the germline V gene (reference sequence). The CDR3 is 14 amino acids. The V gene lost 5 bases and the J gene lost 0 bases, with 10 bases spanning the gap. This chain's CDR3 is CASSPTEMNTEAFF. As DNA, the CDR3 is TGTGCCAGCAGCCCGACAGAGATGAACACTGAAGCTTTCTTT.

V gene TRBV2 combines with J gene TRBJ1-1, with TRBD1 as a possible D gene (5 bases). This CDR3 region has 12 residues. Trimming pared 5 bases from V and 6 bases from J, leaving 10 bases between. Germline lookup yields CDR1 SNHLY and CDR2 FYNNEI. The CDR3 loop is CASSWGVAEAFF. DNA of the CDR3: TGTGCCAGCAGTTGGGGGGTCGCTGAAGCTTTCTTT.

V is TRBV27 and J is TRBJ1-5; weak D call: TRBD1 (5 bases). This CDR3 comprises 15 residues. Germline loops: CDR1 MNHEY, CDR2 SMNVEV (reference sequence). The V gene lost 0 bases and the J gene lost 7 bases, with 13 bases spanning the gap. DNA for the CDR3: TGTGCCAGCAGTTTATCTTGGGGGTCCAGACAGCCCCAGCATTTT. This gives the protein CASSLSWGSRQPQHF.

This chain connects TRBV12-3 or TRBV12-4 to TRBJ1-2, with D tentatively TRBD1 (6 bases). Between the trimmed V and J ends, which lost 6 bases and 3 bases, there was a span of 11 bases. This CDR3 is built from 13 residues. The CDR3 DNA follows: TGTGCCAGCAGGAGACGACAGGACTATGGCTACACCTTC. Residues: CASRRRQDYGYTF.

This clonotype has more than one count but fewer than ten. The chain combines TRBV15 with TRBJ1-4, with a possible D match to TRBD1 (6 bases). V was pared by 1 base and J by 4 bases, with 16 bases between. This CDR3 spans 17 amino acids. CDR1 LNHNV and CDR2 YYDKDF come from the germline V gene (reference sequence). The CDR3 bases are TGTGCCACCAGCAGAGCTACAATGGGGGCCGGTAATGAAAAACTGTTTTTT. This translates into CATSRATMGAGNEKLFF.

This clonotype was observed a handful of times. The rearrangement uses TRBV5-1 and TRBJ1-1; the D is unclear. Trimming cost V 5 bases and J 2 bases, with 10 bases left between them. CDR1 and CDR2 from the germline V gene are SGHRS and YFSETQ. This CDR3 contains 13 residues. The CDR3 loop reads CASRRETNTEAFF. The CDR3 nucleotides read TGCGCCAGCAGAAGGGAGACAAACACTGAAGCTTTCTTT.